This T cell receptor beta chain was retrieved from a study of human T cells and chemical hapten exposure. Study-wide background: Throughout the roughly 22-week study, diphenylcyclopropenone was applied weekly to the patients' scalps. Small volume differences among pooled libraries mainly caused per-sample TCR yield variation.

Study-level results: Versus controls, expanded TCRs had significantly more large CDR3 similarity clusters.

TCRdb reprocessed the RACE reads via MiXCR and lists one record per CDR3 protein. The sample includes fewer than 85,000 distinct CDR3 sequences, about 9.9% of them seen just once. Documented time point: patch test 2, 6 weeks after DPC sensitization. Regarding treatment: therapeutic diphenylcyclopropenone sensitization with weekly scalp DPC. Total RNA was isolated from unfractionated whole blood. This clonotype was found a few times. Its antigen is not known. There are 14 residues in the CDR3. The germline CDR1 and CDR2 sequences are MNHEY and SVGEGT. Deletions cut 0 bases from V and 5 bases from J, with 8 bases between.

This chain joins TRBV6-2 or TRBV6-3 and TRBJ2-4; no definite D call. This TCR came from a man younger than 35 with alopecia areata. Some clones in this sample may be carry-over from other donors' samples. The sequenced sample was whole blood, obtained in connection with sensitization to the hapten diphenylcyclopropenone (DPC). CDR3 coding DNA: TGTGCCAGCAGTTACTCTGACAATCAAAACATTCAGTACTTC. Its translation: CASSYSDNQNIQYF.